This passage covers 28 T cell receptor beta chains from one sample sequenced in a study of CD8 T cells in ankylosing spondylitis. Notes on the study in general: Typical of ankylosing spondylitis blood, it appeared, was a TCR beta motif of several highly homologous variants.

For these TCRs, the target antigens are not known. TCRdb itself ran the 5' RACE reads through MiXCR, one entry per CDR3 protein. The table has approximately 440,000 distinct CDR3 sequences, 15% to 20% seen once. Sample: blood, either unsorted or a sorted T cell fraction (not recorded which). The receptors were gathered from a male donor with ankylosing spondylitis.

The chain employs TRBV6-2 or TRBV6-3 and TRBJ2-7, with 7 bases that match TRBD2. The CDR3 spans 16 residues. Trimming removed 2 bases from V and 0 bases from J; junction bases left unmatched: 7. CDR1 is MNHEY, CDR2 SVGEGT, per germline. The CDR3 loop reads CASSYLGRDYSYEQYF. The CDR3, as DNA: TGTGCCAGCAGTTACCTTGGCCGGGACTACTCCTACGAGCAGTACTTC.

This clonotype was counted at least ten times. The chain uses TRBV6-2 or TRBV6-3 and TRBJ2-1; TRBD2 agrees at 11 bases. CDR3 size: 18 residues. Germline-derived CDR1 and CDR2 are MNHEY and SVGEGT. V lost 5 bases, J lost 6 bases, and 15 bases stayed unmatched. The CDR3 nucleotides read TGTGCCAGCAGTGGCCGGGGAATCGGACTAGCGGGCGCCAATGAGCAGTTCTTC. It is translated as CASSGRGIGLAGANEQFF.

This clonotype was counted many times. The chain uses TRBV12-3 or TRBV12-4 and TRBJ1-1; 11 bases are a match to TRBD1. This CDR3 has 16 amino acids. J was trimmed by 6 bases and V by 5 bases; bases with no gene match: 11. The CDR3 region is CASSPGTGGKRAEAFF. CDR3 nucleotide sequence: TGTGCCAGCAGTCCCGGGACAGGGGGGAAGAGGGCTGAAGCTTTCTTT.

This clonotype was picked up a small number of times. The rearrangement links TRBV28 to TRBJ2-1; D is perhaps TRBD2 (6 bases). CDR1 and CDR2 from the germline V gene are MDHEN and SYDVKM. V was pared by 4 bases and J by 7 bases, with 14 bases between. This CDR3 contains 14 residues. The CDR3 loop reads CASSSSSARNEQFF. CDR3 coding DNA: TGTGCCAGCAGTTCCTCTAGCGCGAGGAATGAGCAGTTCTTC.

The chain combines TRBV12-3 or TRBV12-4 with TRBJ2-1, with D uncertain. Trimming shortened V by 7 bases and J by 1 base, and 8 bases separated the two germline ends. The CDR3 extends over 13 amino acids. CDR3 sequence (DNA): TGTGCCAGCACCCCAAGGTCCTACAATGAGCAGTTCTTC. This encodes CASTPRSYNEQFF.

This clonotype showed up many times. One end of the junction fails to match germline, which may point to a read error. This rearrangement joins TRBV5-1 to TRBJ1-5; D is unresolved. The germline CDR1 and CDR2 sequences are SGHRS and YFSETQ. The length of the CDR3 is 14 residues. The CDR3 DNA reads TGTGCCAGCAGCTTGACGACGGGGAATCAGCCCCAGCATTTT. Amino acid sequence: CASSLTTGNQPQHF.

Only a few counts were recorded for this clonotype. The rearrangement uses TRBV7-3 and TRBJ2-2; no clear D. V was pared by 5 bases and J by 7 bases, with 8 bases between. Germline assignment: CDR1 SGHTA and CDR2 FQGTGA. The CDR3 is 12 residues long. The CDR3 DNA is TGTGCCAGCAGCCGTTTCGACGGGGAGCTGTTTTTT. Amino acids: CASSRFDGELFF.

This clonotype was counted ten times or more. This rearrangement joins TRBV29-1 to TRBJ2-1; TRBD1 aligns across 7 bases. The CDR3 has 13 amino acids. V lost 6 bases and J lost 8; bases outside the gene matches: 10. Germline V gene lookup returns CDR1 SQVTM and CDR2 ANQGSEA. CDR3 loop: CSVVTRTGDEQFF. CDR3 in DNA: TGCAGCGTCGTGACAAGAACAGGGGATGAGCAGTTCTTC.

This clonotype was picked up a small number of times. The gene calls are TRBV30 and TRBJ2-7, with 7 bases that match TRBD2. Germline V CDR1 and CDR2: GTSNPN, SVGIG (reference sequence). With 0 bases clipped from V and 4 bases from J, the junction kept 6 bases outside the gene matches. This CDR3 comprises 14 residues. Here the CDR3 DNA reads TGTGCCTGGAGTGTATACTCTAGCGGTTACGAGCAGTACTTC. This gives the protein CAWSVYSSGYEQYF.

CDR3 nucleotides: TGTGCCAGCAGCGCCCTGGGGCTCTCAGGGGAGACCCAGTACTTC. Protein: CASSALGLSGETQYF. This chain joins TRBV7-3 and TRBJ2-5, with D possibly being TRBD1 (5 bases). The germline CDR1 and CDR2 sequences are SGHTA and FQGTGA. The CDR3 extends over 15 amino acids. Trimming left V 5 bases short and J 5 bases short, with 18 bases between.

This clonotype was seen a few times. The rearrangement uses TRBV7-9 and TRBJ2-2; the D call may be TRBD1 or TRBD2 (5 bases each). Germline lookup yields CDR1 SEHNR and CDR2 FQNEAQ (reference sequence). V lost 5 bases to trimming and J lost 1 base, with 14 bases between them. The CDR3 consists of 16 residues. The CDR3 spells CASSEPGRRNTGELFF. CDR3 nucleotide sequence: TGTGCCAGCAGCGAACCGGGACGGAGGAACACCGGGGAGCTGTTTTTT.

This clonotype has more than one count but fewer than ten. The gene calls are TRBV7-6 and TRBJ2-7; D uncertain. In germline, CDR1 is SGHVS, CDR2 FNYEAQ. The CDR3 spans 14 residues. Trimming pared 4 bases from V and 0 bases from J, leaving 10 bases between. The DNA for the CDR3 is TGTGCCAGCAGCTCCTCTACGAACTCCTACGAGCAGTACTTC. Translation: CASSSSTNSYEQYF.

The rearrangement links TRBV4-3 to TRBJ1-3; a possible D gene is TRBD1 (6 bases). The ends were cut back, 2 bases at V and 0 bases at J, with 8 bases in the middle. CDR3 length equals 15 residues. Germline CDR1 is LGHNA and CDR2 is YSLEER. CDR3 in DNA: TGCGCCAGCAGCCAAACAGGGAGCTCTGGAAACACCATATATTTT. Translating it yields CASSQTGSSGNTIYF.

The V call is TRBV4-2, the J call TRBJ1-1; D gene uncertain. The CDR3 extends over 15 amino acids. V lost 2 bases and J 1 base, leaving 11 bases between the germline ends. The germline V gene encodes CDR1 LGHNA and CDR2 YNFKEQ. The CDR3 DNA reads TGTGCCAGCAGCCAATCAGCCTCCGAGAACACTGAAGCTTTCTTT. Its translation is CASSQSASENTEAFF.

The chain couples TRBV24-1 to TRBJ2-1; a possible D gene is TRBD2 (6 bases). The length of the CDR3 is 15 residues. The V gene lost 4 bases and the J gene lost 4 bases, with 13 bases spanning the gap. Per germline, CDR1 KGHDR and CDR2 SFDVKD. CDR3: CATSEAGGGYNEQFF. The CDR3 DNA sequence: TGTGCCACCAGTGAGGCGGGTGGGGGGTACAATGAGCAGTTCTTC.

The chain combines TRBV7-6 with TRBJ1-1; no clear D. This CDR3 is built from 14 residues. CDR1 and CDR2 (germline): SGHVS, FNYEAQ. With 0 bases removed from V and 1 base from J, the gap between germline ends came to 6 bases. CDR3 loop: CASSLARSNTEAFF. The CDR3 DNA is TGTGCCAGCAGCTTAGCGCGTTCGAACACTGAAGCTTTCTTT.

In its sample, this clonotype was seen a few times. The chain links TRBV7-2 to TRBJ2-1, with 7 positions matching TRBD2. Germline assignment: CDR1 SGHTA and CDR2 FQGNSA. This CDR3 comprises 13 residues. Trimming cost V 2 bases and J 9 bases; bases outside gene matches: 4. CDR3 loop: CASSLSRGSEQFF. The CDR3 nucleotides are TGTGCCAGCAGCTTATCGCGGGGGTCTGAGCAGTTCTTC. Full variable domain (remainder filled in from reference TRBV7-2 and TRBJ2-1): GAGVSQSPSNKVTEKGKDVELRCDPISGHTALYWYRQSLGQGLEFLIYFQGNSAPDKSGLPSDRFSAERTGGSVSTLTIQRTQQEDSAVYLCASSLSRGSEQFFGPGTRLTVL.

The chain has TRBV11-2 and TRBJ2-2; D remains ambiguous. The CDR3 runs to 18 residues. Deletions cut 1 base from V and 3 bases from J, with 18 bases between. The germline gives CDR1 SGHAT, CDR2 FQNNGV. This chain's CDR3 is CASSLVDRFGRHTGELFF. CDR3 nucleotides: TGTGCCAGCAGCTTAGTGGATCGGTTCGGACGCCACACCGGGGAGCTGTTTTTT.

This chain uses TRBV5-1 with TRBJ1-3; D might be TRBD1 (5 bases). V lost 0 bases, J lost 4 bases, and 11 bases lay in between. CDR1 SGHRS and CDR2 YFSETQ come from the germline V gene. The CDR3 contains 15 residues. The chain's CDR3 is CASSLEGDLGNTIYF. CDR3 bases: TGCGCCAGCAGCTTGGAAGGGGACCTGGGAAACACCATATATTTT.

This chain connects TRBV6-1 to TRBJ2-2; TRBD2 is a possible D gene (6 bases). The V gene lost 7 bases and the J gene lost 4 bases, with 10 bases spanning the gap. CDR3 size: 13 residues. Germline CDR1 and CDR2: MNHNS and SASEGT. The CDR3 coding sequence is TGTGCCAGCATAGCGGACCTCACCGGGGAGCTGTTTTTT. Its translation: CASIADLTGELFF.

This chain uses TRBV7-9 with TRBJ2-2, with D hard to call. The germline V and J ends were trimmed by 2 bases and 5 bases, with 6 bases remaining between them. The CDR3 consists of 13 residues. Germline V CDR1 and CDR2: SEHNR, FQNEAQ (reference sequence). The CDR3, as DNA: TGTGCCAGCAGCTTATTGGTTACCGGGGAGCTGTTTTTT. Its protein product is CASSLLVTGELFF.

Ten or more counts support this clonotype. The rearrangement links TRBV3-1 to TRBJ2-3, with D possibly matching TRBD2 (5 bases). Trimming stripped 1 base from V and 3 bases from J, with 17 bases between. The CDR3 has 17 amino acids. The germline gives CDR1 LGHDT, CDR2 YNNKEL (reference sequence). For the CDR3, the DNA is TGTGCCAGCAGCCAAGGGGGAAGCGGTTTGCGGACAGATACGCAGTATTTT. Translated: CASSQGGSGLRTDTQYF.

This clonotype was seen a few times. The chain couples TRBV20-1 to TRBJ1-3, with D maybe TRBD1 (6 bases). V was trimmed by 3 bases and J by 8 bases, leaving 11 bases between them. The germline gives CDR1 DFQATT, CDR2 SNEGSKA (reference sequence). This CDR3 is 12 amino acids long. CDR3 sequence: CSASIQGDTIYF. CDR3 DNA: TGCAGTGCTAGTATACAGGGCGACACCATATATTTT.

In its sample, this clonotype was seen a few times. J is TRBJ1-2 and V is TRBV29-1; tentative D call: TRBD1 (6 bases). CDR3 size: 11 residues. CDR1 is SQVTM, CDR2 ANQGSEA, per germline. Deletions cut 3 bases from V and 5 bases from J, with 7 bases between. CDR3 loop: CSVEQGYGYTF. CDR3 in DNA: TGCAGCGTTGAGCAGGGGTATGGCTACACCTTC.

This clonotype showed up just a few times. The chain carries TRBV3-1 and TRBJ2-7, with TRBD1 matching 10 bases. The trim removed 4 bases at V and 5 bases at J, leaving 8 bases unmatched. Germline V CDR1 and CDR2: LGHDT, YNNKEL (reference sequence). This CDR3 spans 15 amino acids. CDR3 in DNA: TGTGCCAGCAGCCGATGGGGGACAGGGGCTAACGAGCAGTACTTC. It encodes CASSRWGTGANEQYF.

J is TRBJ2-2 and V is TRBV27, with 8 positions matching TRBD1. V shed 0 bases and J 4 bases; nucleotides not matched to a gene: 4. The CDR3 spans 16 residues. Germline V gene lookup returns CDR1 MNHEY and CDR2 SMNVEV (reference sequence). CDR3 sequence reads: CASSLSRGQGTGELFF. The CDR3 DNA reads TGTGCCAGCAGTTTATCCCGCGGACAGGGCACCGGGGAGCTGTTTTTT.

In this sample, this clonotype turned up a few times. The CDR3 DNA sequence: TGTGCCAGCAGCTTGGGGGGTACTCTTGGCACAGATACGCAGTATTTT. Its protein product is CASSLGGTLGTDTQYF. The chain carries TRBV11-3 and TRBJ2-3; D is possibly TRBD2 (6 bases). The germline V and J ends were trimmed by 3 bases and 1 base, with 14 bases remaining between them. Germline V gene lookup returns CDR1 SGHNT and CDR2 YENEEA. The CDR3 contains 16 residues.

For the CDR3, the DNA is TGCGCCAGCAGCTTTGGACTAGCCGCCAATGAGCAGTTCTTC. As protein: CASSFGLAANEQFF. The chain links TRBV4-3 to TRBJ2-1; TRBD2 aligns across 8 bases. Trimming at V came to 5 bases and at J to 6 bases, leaving 6 bases not matched to a gene. Germline V gene data show CDR1 as LGHNA and CDR2 as YSLEER. CDR3 length: 14 residues.